This T cell receptor (beta chain) was sequenced during a study of sequential checkpoint blockade in melanoma (dated by TCRdb to the late 2010s). Describing the broader study: Patients were randomized 1:1 to first-line nivolumab followed by ipilimumab (arm A) or ipilimumab followed by nivolumab (arm B). Maintenance nivolumab came after both trial sequences.

Details on this clone: Its binding antigen is unknown. No base quality values were provided; no much bigger clone lies one nucleotide off.

The CDR3 starts with the cysteine, ends with the phenylalanine, and has 14 residues. This entry keeps only the CDR3 DNA: 42 bases, framed from base 1. CDR1 MDHEN and CDR2 SYDVKM are derived from the germline V gene. The trim is 5 bases for V and 6 bases for J, with a gap of 13 bases between the germline ends. TCRbeta CDR3 regions were immunosequenced from genomic DNA with the immunoSEQ Assay. Before high-throughput sequencing, the genomic DNA was amplified using bias-controlled multiplex PCR. Per the authors' processing: To quantify the absolute abundance of each unique TCRbeta CDR3 region, the sequences were collapsed and filtered. Clonality, defined as 1 minus Pielou's evenness, was calculated using only productive rearrangements. Clones with significantly greater frequencies in on-treatment versus baseline samples were identified using a previously published method. The immuneACCESS repertoire file appears here via TCRdb, limited to in-frame rearrangements. These files lack a portion of the clones; in checked studies, under half of the deficit traces to unresolved V genes, and the cause of the others is not known. That table furnishes V, J and clone size, whereas the DNA furnished D and trimming. Across this sample there are 25,000 to 35,000 clones, with 77% seen only once. 22% of the sample is held by the ten biggest clonotypes.

This specimen's treatment or condition label, interpreted: randomized to nivolumab then ipilimumab (arm A) or the reverse (arm B). None of the patients in the trial had previously been given DNA-damaging chemotherapy. Thawed PBMCs were sorted on a FACS Aria II flow cytometer to isolate live CD3+CD8+ cells negative for CD19 and CD56. The samples were obtained from melanoma patients enrolled in CheckMate 064, an open-label, randomized phase II trial testing sequential checkpoint blockade. Leukapheresis was used to collect peripheral blood mononuclear cells, which were then purified with Ficoll-Paque and frozen in human serum with 10% DMSO. Right after sorting, the blood CD3+CD8+ cells were verified to be >95% pure, and DNA extraction followed. Overall study outcomes, separate from this receptor: The model for predicting response that combines TCR metrics with mutation burden needs to be validated in larger, independent patient cohorts.

This TCR came from a human donor with melanoma. Here the sequenced sample was CD8+ T cells sorted from blood (inferred from file names), taken from a patient given nivolumab and ipilimumab in sequence. The chain links TRBV28 with TRBJ2-2, with the D gene uncertain. The DNA reads TGTGCCAGCAGTCGCCACCCGAGGTCCGGGGAGCTGTTTTTT. The translation is CASSRHPRSGELFF.